This TCR beta chain was sequenced for a study of T-cell reconstitution after alpha-beta-depleted transplantation in children. This clonotype was seen repeatedly, ten times or more. A TCRbeta library incorporating unique molecular identifiers was prepared. TCRdb processed the PCR reads anew with MiXCR; each CDR3 protein has one entry. The data contain some 250,000 distinct CDR3 sequences, more than 10% of them seen just once; the ten biggest clones take up 2% to 3%. The junction had 5 bases not matched to a gene; V was cut back by 4 bases and J by 3 bases. The CDR3 runs 14 residues. V gene TRBV12-3 or TRBV12-4 combines with J gene TRBJ1-1, with 7 bases aligning to TRBD1. This sample comprised PBMCs from the stem cell graft donor, obtained from the stem cell graft. This clonotype was sampled from a human donor who donated a stem cell graft to a child with acute lymphoblastic leukemia. The CDR3 coding sequence is TGTGCCAGCAGTTCATCCGACAGGGACACTGAAGCTTTCTTT. The encoded protein is CASSSSDRDTEAFF.